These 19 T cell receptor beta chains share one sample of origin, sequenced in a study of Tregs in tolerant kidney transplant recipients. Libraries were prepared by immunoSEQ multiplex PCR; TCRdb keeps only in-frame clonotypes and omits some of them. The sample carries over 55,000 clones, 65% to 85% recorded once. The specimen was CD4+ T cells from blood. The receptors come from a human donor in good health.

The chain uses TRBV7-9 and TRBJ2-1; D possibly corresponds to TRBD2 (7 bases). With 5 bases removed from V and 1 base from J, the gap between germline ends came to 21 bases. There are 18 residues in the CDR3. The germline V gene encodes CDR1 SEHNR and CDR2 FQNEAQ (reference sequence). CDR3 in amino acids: CASSPAFWGGRSYNEQFF. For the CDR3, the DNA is TGTGCCAGCAGCCCCGCGTTTTGGGGGGGCCGATCCTACAATGAGCAGTTCTTC.

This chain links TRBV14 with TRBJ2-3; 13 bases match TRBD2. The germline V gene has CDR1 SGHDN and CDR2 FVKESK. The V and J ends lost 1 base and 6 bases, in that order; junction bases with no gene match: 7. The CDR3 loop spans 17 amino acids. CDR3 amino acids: CASSQVSGLAGYDTQYF. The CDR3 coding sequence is TGTGCCAGCAGCCAAGTATCGGGACTAGCGGGATATGATACGCAGTATTTT.

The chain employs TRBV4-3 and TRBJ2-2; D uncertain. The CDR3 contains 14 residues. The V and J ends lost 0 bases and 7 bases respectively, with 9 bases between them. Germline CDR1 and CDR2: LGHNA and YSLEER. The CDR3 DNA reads TGCGCCAGCAGCCAAGAGCCGGGCAGCGGGGAGCTGTTTTTT. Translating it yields CASSQEPGSGELFF.

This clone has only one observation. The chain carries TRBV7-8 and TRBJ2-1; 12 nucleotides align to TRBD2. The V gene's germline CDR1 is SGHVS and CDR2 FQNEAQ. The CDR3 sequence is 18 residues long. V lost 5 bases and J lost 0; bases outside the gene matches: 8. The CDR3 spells CASSPRTSGDGSYNEQFF. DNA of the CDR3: TGTGCCAGCAGCCCTCGGACTAGCGGGGACGGCTCCTACAATGAGCAGTTCTTC. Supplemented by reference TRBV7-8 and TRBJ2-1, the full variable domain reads GAGVSQSPRYKVAKRGQDVALRCDPISGHVSLFWYQQALGQGPEFLTYFQNEAQLDKSGLPSDRFFAERPEGSVSTLKIQRTQQEDSAVYLCASSPRTSGDGSYNEQFFGPGTRLTVL.

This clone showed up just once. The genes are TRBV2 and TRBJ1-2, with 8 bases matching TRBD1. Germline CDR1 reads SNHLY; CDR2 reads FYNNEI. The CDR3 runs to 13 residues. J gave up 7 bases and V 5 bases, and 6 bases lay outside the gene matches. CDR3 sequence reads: CASSPGQERGYTF. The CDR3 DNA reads TGTGCCAGCAGTCCGGGACAGGAGCGTGGCTACACCTTC.

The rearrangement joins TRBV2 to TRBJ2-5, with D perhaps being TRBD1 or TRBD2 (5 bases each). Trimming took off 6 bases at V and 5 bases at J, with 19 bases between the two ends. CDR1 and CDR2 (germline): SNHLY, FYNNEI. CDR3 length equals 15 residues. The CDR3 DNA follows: TGTGCCAGCAGAAGTTACGGGACGGAAGCGGAGACCCAGTACTTC. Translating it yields CASRSYGTEAETQYF.

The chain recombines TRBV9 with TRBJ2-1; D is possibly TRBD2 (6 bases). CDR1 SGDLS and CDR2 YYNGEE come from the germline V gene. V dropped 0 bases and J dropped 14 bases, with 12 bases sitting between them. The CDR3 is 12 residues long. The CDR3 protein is CASSVAEGRKFF. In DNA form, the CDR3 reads TGTGCCAGCAGCGTAGCTGAGGGGAGGAAGTTCTTC.

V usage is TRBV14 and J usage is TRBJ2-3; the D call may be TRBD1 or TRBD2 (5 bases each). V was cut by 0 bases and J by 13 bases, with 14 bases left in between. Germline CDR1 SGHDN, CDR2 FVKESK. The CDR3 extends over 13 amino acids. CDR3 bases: TGTGCCAGCAGCCAAGATCTAGGAGGCAGGGAGTATTTT. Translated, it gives CASSQDLGGREYF.

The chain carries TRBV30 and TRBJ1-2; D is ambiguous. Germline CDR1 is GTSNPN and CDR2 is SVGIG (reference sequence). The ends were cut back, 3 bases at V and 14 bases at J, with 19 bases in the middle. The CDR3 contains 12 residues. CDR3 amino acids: CAWSLTAGSQTF. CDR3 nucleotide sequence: TGTGCCTGGAGCCTTACCGCCGGGTCGCAGACCTTC.

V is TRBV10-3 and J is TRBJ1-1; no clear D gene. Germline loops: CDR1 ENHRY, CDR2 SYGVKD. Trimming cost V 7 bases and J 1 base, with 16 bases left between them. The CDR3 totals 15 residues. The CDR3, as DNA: TGTGCCATCACCTCCTCGGGGTTGGCGAACACTGAAGCTTTCTTT. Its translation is CAITSSGLANTEAFF.

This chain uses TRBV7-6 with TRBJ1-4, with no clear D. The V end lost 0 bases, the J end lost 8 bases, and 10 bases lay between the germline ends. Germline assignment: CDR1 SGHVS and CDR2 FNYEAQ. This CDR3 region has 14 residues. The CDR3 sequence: CASSLAGHGEKLFF. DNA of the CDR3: TGTGCCAGCAGCTTAGCAGGGCATGGGGAAAAACTGTTTTTT.

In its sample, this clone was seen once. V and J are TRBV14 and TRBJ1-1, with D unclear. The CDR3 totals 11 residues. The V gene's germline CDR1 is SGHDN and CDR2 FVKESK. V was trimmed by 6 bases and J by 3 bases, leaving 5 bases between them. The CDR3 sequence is CASRNYTEAFF. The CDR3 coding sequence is TGTGCCAGCAGGAACTACACTGAAGCTTTCTTT.

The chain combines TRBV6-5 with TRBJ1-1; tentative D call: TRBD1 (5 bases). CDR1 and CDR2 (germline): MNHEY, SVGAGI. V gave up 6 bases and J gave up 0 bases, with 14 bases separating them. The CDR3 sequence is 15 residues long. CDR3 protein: CASSPRQGMNTEAFF. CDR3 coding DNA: TGTGCCAGCAGCCCCCGGCAGGGTATGAACACTGAAGCTTTCTTT.

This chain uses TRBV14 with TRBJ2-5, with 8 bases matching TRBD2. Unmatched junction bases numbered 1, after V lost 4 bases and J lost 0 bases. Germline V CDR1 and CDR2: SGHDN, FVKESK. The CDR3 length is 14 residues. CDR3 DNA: TGTGCCAGCAGCCTACTAGCGGACCAAGAGACCCAGTACTTC. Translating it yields CASSLLADQETQYF. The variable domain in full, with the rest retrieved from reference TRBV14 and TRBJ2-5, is EAGVTQFPSHSVIEKGQTVTLRCDPISGHDNLYWYRRVMGKEIKFLLHFVKESKQDESGMPNNRFLAERTGGTYSTLKVQPAELEDSGVYFCASSLLADQETQYFGPGTRLLVL.

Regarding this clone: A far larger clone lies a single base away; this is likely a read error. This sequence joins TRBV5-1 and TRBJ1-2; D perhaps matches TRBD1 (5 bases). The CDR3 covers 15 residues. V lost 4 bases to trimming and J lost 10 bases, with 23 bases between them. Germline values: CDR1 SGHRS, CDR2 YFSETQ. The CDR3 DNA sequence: TGCGCCAGCAGCCCGGGGGTGAGGGCAGCTTCACTCTACACCTTC. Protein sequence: CASSPGVRAASLYTF.

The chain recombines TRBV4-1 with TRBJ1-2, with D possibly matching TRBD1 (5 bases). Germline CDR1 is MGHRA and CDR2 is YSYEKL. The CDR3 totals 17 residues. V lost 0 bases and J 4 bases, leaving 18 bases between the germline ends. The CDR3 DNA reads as TGCGCCAGCAGCCAAGATCTGGCAGGGAAGGTCCTCTATGGCTACACCTTC. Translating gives CASSQDLAGKVLYGYTF.

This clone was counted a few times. The DNA of the CDR3 is TGCAGCGTCGCGCGGACGGAAGAGACCCAGTACTTC. Translation: CSVARTEETQYF. This rearrangement joins TRBV29-1 to TRBJ2-5; D ambiguous. The CDR3 has 12 residues. With 6 bases removed from V and 3 bases from J, the gap between germline ends came to 11 bases. From germline, CDR1 is SQVTM and CDR2 ANQGSEA.

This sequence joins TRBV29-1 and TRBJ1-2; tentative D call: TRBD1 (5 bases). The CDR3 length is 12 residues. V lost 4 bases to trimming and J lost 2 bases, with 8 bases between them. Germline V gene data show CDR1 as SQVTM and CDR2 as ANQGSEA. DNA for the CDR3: TGCAGCGTTGCGGCAGGGAACTATGGCTACACCTTC. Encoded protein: CSVAAGNYGYTF.

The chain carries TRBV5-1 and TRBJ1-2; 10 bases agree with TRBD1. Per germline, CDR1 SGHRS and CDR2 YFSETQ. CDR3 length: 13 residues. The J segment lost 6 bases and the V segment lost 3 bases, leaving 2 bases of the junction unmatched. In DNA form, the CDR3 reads TGCGCCAGCAGCTCCGGGACAGGGGATGGCTACACCTTC. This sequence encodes CASSSGTGDGYTF.